A selection of T cell receptor beta chains follows, all from one sample in a study of sequential checkpoint blockade in melanoma. Assay: immunoSEQ multiplex PCR; the TCRdb copy retains only in-frame clones and omits some. The table shows 2,500 to 3,500 clones, with more than 20% occurring only once. The specimen comprised tumor tissue (inferred from file names), sampled from a patient given nivolumab and ipilimumab in sequence. The source of these receptors is a human donor with melanoma. The CDR3 runs from the conserved cysteine through the conserved F or W. The D gene is left open where the match is weak. Clone size, where shown, is once, few, many, or a class for clones that have expanded.

abundance	v_gene	d_gene	j_gene	CDR3aa	CDR3nt
NA	TRBV29-1	TRBD2	TRBJ2-3	CSVGLGLGGSLATQYF	TGCAGCGTTGGACTCGGGTTGGGCGGGAGCCTTGCTACGCAGTATTTT
few	TRBV7-1	NA	TRBJ2-7	CASSAYRGYEQYF	TGTGCCAGCAGCGCGTATCGCGGCTACGAGCAGTACTTC
NA	TRBV6-8	NA	TRBJ2-3	CASSSPGAVTDTQYF	TGTGCCAGCAGTTCCCCTGGGGCAGTCACAGATACGCAGTATTTT
NA	TRBV19	TRBD2	TRBJ2-7	CASSLYFPGLAGFYEQYF	TGTGCCAGTAGTTTATACTTTCCGGGACTAGCGGGATTCTACGAGCAGTACTTC
few	TRBV6-8	TRBD1	TRBJ1-1	CAVRPGTAENTEAFF	TGTGCCGTACGCCCCGGGACAGCGGAGAACACTGAAGCTTTCTTT
NA	TRBV6-8	TRBD1	TRBJ2-5	CASRERGRLTTQYF	TGTGCCAGCAGGGAGAGGGGGCGGCTTACGACCCAGTACTTC
once	TRBV19	NA	TRBJ1-5	CASSIDWSGVNQPQHF	TGTGCCAGTAGTATAGATTGGTCAGGGGTAAATCAGCCCCAGCATTTT
NA	TRBV19	NA	TRBJ1-1	CASRVSNSGQTEAFF	TGTGCCAGTCGAGTCTCAAACAGTGGCCAAACTGAAGCTTTCTTT
once	TRBV29-1	TRBD1	TRBJ2-7	CSVEYSDRGIGYEQYF	TGCAGCGTTGAATATTCGGACAGGGGAATCGGCTACGAGCAGTACTTC
few	TRBV11-3	TRBD1	TRBJ1-6	CASSSTAGTGNSPLHF	TGTGCCAGCAGCTCGACCGCCGGGACAGGGAATTCACCCCTCCACTTT
few	TRBV11-3	NA	TRBJ2-3	CASSLEVGELSSDPDTQYF	TGTGCCAGCAGCTTAGAGGTCGGGGAGCTCTCCAGTGATCCAGATACGCAGTATTTT
NA	TRBV29-1	NA	TRBJ2-2	CSVVRTVTGELFF	TGCAGCGTAGTCCGGACAGTCACCGGGGAGCTGTTTTTT
NA	TRBV12-5	NA	TRBJ2-5	CASAVDRTQETQYF	TGTGCTAGTGCCGTAGACAGGACCCAAGAGACCCAGTACTTC
medium-sized	TRBV6-8	NA	TRBJ2-5	CASSYSFWQDQETQYF	TGTGCCAGCAGTTACTCGTTCTGGCAGGACCAAGAGACCCAGTACTTC
NA	TRBV7-6	NA	TRBJ2-1	CASSPTGGENEQFF	TGTGCCAGCAGCCCTACCGGTGGGGAGAATGAGCAGTTCTTC
NA	TRBV15	NA	TRBJ2-7	CATSRSRERGEQYF	TGTGCCACCAGCAGATCCCGAGAGAGGGGGGAGCAGTACTTC
few	TRBV9	TRBD1	TRBJ1-1	CATPTGTENTEAFF	TGTGCCACCCCGACCGGGACAGAGAACACTGAAGCTTTCTTT
once	TRBV5-1	NA	TRBJ2-2	CASSLEAANTGELFF	TGCGCCAGCAGCTTGGAGGCAGCGAACACCGGGGAGCTGTTTTTT
few	TRBV27	NA	TRBJ2-7	CASSLSLHYEQYF	TGTGCCAGCAGTTTGTCCCTCCACTACGAGCAGTACTTC
NA	TRBV6-8	NA	TRBJ1-2	CASKGDGAYGYTF	TGTGCCAGCAAAGGAGACGGGGCATATGGCTACACCTTC
NA	TRBV9	TRBD2	TRBJ2-1	CASRAGLESYNEQFF	TGTGCCAGCAGAGCGGGACTGGAGAGCTACAATGAGCAGTTCTTC
NA	TRBV19	TRBD2	TRBJ2-2	CASSSRTSGRAVGELFF	TGTGCCAGTAGTTCAAGAACTAGCGGGAGGGCGGTCGGGGAGCTGTTTTTT
NA	TRBV7-1	NA	TRBJ1-1	CASSSTQNTEAFF	TGTGCCAGCAGCTCCACACAGAACACTGAAGCTTTCTTT
many	TRBV11-3	TRBD2	TRBJ2-5	CASSPGLAGGQETQYF	TGTGCCAGCAGCCCCGGACTAGCGGGGGGACAAGAGACCCAGTACTTC
once	TRBV5-1	NA	TRBJ2-3	CASSSGRPRDTQYF	TGCGCCAGCAGCTCGGGGAGGCCTCGAGATACGCAGTATTTT
few	TRBV11-3	TRBD1	TRBJ1-6	CASSSPRQGQYSPLHF	TGTGCCAGCAGCTCGCCAAGACAGGGGCAGTATTCACCCCTCCACTTT
few	TRBV6-8	NA	TRBJ1-5	CASSYPTGTSDQPQHF	TGTGCCAGCAGTTACCCTACAGGGACGTCAGATCAGCCCCAGCATTTT
NA	TRBV19	TRBD1	TRBJ2-7	CASSMKGQESYEQYF	TGTGCCAGTAGTATGAAGGGACAGGAGTCCTACGAGCAGTACTTC
few	TRBV7-6	NA	TRBJ2-7	CASSSPGSNYEQYF	TGTGCCAGCAGTTCCCCGGGATCTAACTACGAGCAGTACTTC
NA	TRBV19	TRBD1	TRBJ2-5	CASKTTGGLQETQYF	TGTGCCAGTAAGACTACAGGGGGCCTCCAAGAGACCCAGTACTTC
NA	TRBV9	TRBD2	TRBJ2-1	CASSEEGGTSGGHEQFF	TGTGCCAGCAGCGAGGAAGGAGGGACTAGCGGGGGGCATGAGCAGTTCTTC
NA	TRBV30	NA	TRBJ2-1	CAWDLDGGEQFF	TGTGCCTGGGATCTAGACGGCGGTGAGCAGTTCTTC
few	TRBV6-8	NA	TRBJ1-2	CASGRDRNYGYTF	TGTGCCAGCGGCAGAGACAGGAACTATGGCTACACCTTC
NA	TRBV15	TRBD1	TRBJ1-2	CATSRRDRANYGYTF	TGTGCCACCAGCAGGCGGGACAGAGCTAACTATGGCTACACCTTC
NA	TRBV29-1	NA	TRBJ2-7	CSVEEGGRQEQYF	TGCAGCGTTGAAGAAGGAGGAAGACAGGAGCAGTACTTC
NA	TRBV14	NA	TRBJ1-2	CASSRVGIGYGYTF	TGTGCCAGCAGCCGTGTCGGAATAGGGTATGGCTACACCTTC
NA	TRBV6-8	NA	TRBJ1-1	CASSYSLDRNTEAFF	TGTGCCAGCAGTTACTCCTTGGACAGGAACACTGAAGCTTTCTTT
NA	TRBV25-1	NA	TRBJ2-7	CASSRGLPYEQYF	TGTGCCAGCAGCCGGGGCTTACCCTACGAGCAGTACTTC
NA	TRBV6-8	NA	TRBJ2-1	CAVMDRDTYNEQFF	TGTGCCGTAATGGACCGGGACACCTACAATGAGCAGTTCTTC
once	TRBV18	NA	TRBJ1-1	CASSTTGNGGTEAFF	TGTGCCAGCTCAACCACAGGGAACGGTGGCACTGAAGCTTTCTTT
few	TRBV28	NA	TRBJ1-1	CASSLSAQVGTEAFF	TGTGCCAGCAGTTTAAGTGCGCAGGTCGGGACTGAAGCTTTCTTT
medium-sized	TRBV6-8	TRBD2	TRBJ2-1	CASTYRLAGGNEQFF	TGTGCCAGCACCTATCGACTAGCGGGGGGCAATGAGCAGTTCTTC
NA	TRBV28	TRBD1	TRBJ1-2	CASAWTGALGYTF	TGTGCCAGCGCCTGGACAGGGGCTTTGGGCTACACCTTC
few	TRBV9	NA	TRBJ2-5	CASSPYHVTNRVAETQYF	TGTGCCAGCAGCCCTTACCACGTGACGAACAGGGTGGCGGAGACCCAGTACTTC
few	TRBV18	NA	TRBJ1-1	CASSQGGRGHEAFF	TGTGCCAGCTCACAGGGGGGCCGGGGGCATGAAGCTTTCTTT
NA	TRBV18	NA	TRBJ1-1	CASSRESASGAFF	TGTGCCAGCTCACGAGAATCAGCCTCGGGAGCTTTCTTT
few	TRBV11-3	NA	TRBJ1-4	CASSLSSGVGEKLFF	TGTGCCAGCAGCTTATCTTCAGGGGTGGGGGAAAAACTGTTTTTT
NA	TRBV6-8	TRBD1	TRBJ1-3	CASSYLDRGRPRNFSGNTIYF	TGTGCCAGCAGTTACCTGGACAGGGGCCGGCCCCGAAATTTCTCTGGAAACACCATATATTTT
once	TRBV5-1	TRBD2	TRBJ2-7	CASSSPRSGVHPGPYEQYF	TGCGCCAGCAGCTCTCCGCGTAGCGGGGTCCATCCTGGTCCCTACGAGCAGTACTTC
few	TRBV11-3	TRBD1	TRBJ2-3	CASSLYRGSDSDTQYF	TGTGCCAGCAGCTTATACAGGGGTTCTGATTCAGATACGCAGTATTTT
NA	TRBV29-1	TRBD2	TRBJ2-1	CSALGGGRSYNEQFF	TGCAGCGCACTGGGGGGAGGGCGCTCCTACAATGAGCAGTTCTTC
NA	TRBV18	NA	TRBJ2-2	CASSPSVVRAGTGELFF	TGTGCCAGCTCACCATCCGTAGTGAGGGCCGGTACCGGGGAGCTGTTTTTT
NA	TRBV14	NA	TRBJ2-3	CASSQRTGSTDTQYF	TGTGCCAGCAGCCAACGAACAGGGAGCACAGATACGCAGTATTTT
NA	TRBV19	NA	TRBJ2-7	CASSRQGSVYEQYF	TGTGCCAGTAGTAGGCAGGGGTCGGTCTACGAGCAGTACTTC
few	TRBV18	NA	TRBJ2-5	CASSPDQETQYF	TGTGCCAGCTCACCGGACCAAGAGACCCAGTACTTC
NA	TRBV18	NA	TRBJ2-2	CASSREITGELFF	TGTGCCAGCTCACGGGAGATCACCGGGGAGCTGTTTTTT
few	TRBV13	TRBD1	TRBJ2-1	CASSGGTGTWGEQFF	TGTGCCAGCAGCGGGGGGACAGGGACGTGGGGAGAGCAGTTCTTC